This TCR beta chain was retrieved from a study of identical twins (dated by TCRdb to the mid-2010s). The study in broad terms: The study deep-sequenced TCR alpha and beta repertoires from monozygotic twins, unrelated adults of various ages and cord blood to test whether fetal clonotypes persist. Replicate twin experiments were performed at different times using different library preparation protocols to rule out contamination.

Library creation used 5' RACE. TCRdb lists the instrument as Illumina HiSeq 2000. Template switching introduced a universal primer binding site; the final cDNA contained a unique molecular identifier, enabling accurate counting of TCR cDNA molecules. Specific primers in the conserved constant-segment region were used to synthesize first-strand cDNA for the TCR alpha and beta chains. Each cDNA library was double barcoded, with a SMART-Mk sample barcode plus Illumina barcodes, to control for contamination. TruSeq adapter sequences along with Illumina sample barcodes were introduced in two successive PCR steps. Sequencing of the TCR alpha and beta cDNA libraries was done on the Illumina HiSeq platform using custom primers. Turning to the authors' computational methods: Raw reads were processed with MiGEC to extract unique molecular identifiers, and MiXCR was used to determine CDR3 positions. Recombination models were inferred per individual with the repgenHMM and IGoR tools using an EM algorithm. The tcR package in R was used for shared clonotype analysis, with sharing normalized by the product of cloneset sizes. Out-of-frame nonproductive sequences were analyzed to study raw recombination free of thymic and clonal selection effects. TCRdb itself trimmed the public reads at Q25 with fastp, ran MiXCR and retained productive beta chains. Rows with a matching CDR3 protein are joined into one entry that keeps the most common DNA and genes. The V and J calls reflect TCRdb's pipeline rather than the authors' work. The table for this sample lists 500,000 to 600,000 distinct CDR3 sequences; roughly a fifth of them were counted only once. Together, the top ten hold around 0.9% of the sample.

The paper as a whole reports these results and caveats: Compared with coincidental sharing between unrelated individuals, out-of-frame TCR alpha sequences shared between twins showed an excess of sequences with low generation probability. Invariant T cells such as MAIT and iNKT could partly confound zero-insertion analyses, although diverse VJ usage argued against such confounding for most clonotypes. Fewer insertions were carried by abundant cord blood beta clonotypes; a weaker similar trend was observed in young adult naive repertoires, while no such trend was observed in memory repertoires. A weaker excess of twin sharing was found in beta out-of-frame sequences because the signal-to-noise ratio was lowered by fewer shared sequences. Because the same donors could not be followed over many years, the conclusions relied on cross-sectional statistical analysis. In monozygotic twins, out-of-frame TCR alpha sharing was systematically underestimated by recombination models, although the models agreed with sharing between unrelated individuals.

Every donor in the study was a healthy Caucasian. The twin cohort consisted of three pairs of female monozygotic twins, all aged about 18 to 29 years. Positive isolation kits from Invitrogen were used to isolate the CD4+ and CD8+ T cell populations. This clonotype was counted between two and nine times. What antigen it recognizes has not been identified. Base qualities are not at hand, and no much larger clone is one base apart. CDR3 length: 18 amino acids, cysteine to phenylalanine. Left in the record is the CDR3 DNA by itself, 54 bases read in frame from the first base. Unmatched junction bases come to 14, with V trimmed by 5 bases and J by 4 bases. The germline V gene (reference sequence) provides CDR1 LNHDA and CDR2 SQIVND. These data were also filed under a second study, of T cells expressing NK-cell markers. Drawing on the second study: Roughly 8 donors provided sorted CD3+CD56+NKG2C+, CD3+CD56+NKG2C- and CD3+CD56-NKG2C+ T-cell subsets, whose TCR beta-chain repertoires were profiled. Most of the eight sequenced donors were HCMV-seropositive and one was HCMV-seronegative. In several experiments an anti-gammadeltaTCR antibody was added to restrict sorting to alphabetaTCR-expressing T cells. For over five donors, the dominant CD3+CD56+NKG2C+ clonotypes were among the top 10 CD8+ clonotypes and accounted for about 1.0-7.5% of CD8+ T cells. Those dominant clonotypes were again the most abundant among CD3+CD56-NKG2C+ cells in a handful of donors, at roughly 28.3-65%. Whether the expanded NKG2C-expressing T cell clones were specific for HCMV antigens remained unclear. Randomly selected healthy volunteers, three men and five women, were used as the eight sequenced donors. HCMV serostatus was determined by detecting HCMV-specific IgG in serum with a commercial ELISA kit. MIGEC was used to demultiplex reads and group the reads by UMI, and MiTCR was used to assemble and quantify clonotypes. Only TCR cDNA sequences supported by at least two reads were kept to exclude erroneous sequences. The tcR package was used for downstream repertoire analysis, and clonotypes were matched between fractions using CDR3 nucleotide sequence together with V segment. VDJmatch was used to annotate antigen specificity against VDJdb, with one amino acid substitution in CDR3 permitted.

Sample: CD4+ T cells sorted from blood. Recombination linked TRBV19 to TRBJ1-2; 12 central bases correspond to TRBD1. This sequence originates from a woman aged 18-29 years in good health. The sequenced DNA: TGTGCCAGTAGTCCCCACCGGGACAGGGGGCGAAGTGGCTATGGCTACACCTTC. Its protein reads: CASSPHRDRGRSGYGYTF.